Below, one TCR beta chain is given with its context. This sample is part of a study of cytomegalovirus exposure and HLA in healthy donors. PCR amplification relied on 60 Vbeta primers (plus 13 Jbeta primers). Assay used: immunoSEQ multiplex PCR; TCRdb lists only in-frame clones, some missing. Listed are roughly 190,000 clones; less than 0.95% falls within the top ten. The CDR3 runs to 14 residues. Losses at the gene ends were 6 bases for V and 6 bases for J; bases not matched to a gene: 6. CDR1 SGHRS and CDR2 YFSETQ come from the germline V gene. The rearrangement links TRBV5-1 to TRBJ2-3; 11 bases map to TRBD1. Sequencing used PBMCs. The TCR was taken from a woman aged 18-30 years in good health and CMV-seropositive. Written as DNA, the CDR3 is TGCGCCAGCACCATGGACAGGGGGCAGGATACGCAGTATTTT. As protein: CASTMDRGQDTQYF.